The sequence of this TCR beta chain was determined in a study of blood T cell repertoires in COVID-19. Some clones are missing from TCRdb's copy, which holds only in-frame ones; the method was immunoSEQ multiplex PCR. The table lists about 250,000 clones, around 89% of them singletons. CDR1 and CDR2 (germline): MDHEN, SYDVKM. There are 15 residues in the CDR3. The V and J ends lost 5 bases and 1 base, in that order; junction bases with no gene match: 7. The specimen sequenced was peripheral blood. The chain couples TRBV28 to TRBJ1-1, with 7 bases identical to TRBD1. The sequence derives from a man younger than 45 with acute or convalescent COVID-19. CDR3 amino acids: CASSAYRGSNTEAFF. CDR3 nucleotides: TGTGCCAGCAGTGCCTACAGGGGATCGAACACTGAAGCTTTCTTT.